The rows below give T cell receptor beta chains drawn from one sample of a study of blood T cell repertoires in COVID-19. Libraries were prepared by immunoSEQ multiplex PCR; TCRdb keeps only in-frame clonotypes and omits some of them. This table has approximately 280,000 clones, 70% to 90% appearing once. The sample consisted of peripheral blood. All receptors come from a woman aged 65 to 85 with acute or convalescent COVID-19. CDR3s include the opening cysteine and the closing phenylalanine or tryptophan. A D gene is named only where the DNA matches it firmly. Where a row states a size, it is once, few, many or the class of an expanded clone; other rows omit it.

D gene	V gene	clone size	J gene	CDR3 DNA	CDR3 protein
-	TRBV15	-	TRBJ1-6	TGTGCCACCCGGCCGGGATTTACAACCTCCTATAATTCACCCCTCCACTTT	CATRPGFTTSYNSPLHF
TRBD2	TRBV7-9	-	TRBJ2-1	TGTGCCAGCAGCCCCCTCCGGGGGGGGCCGGGTTTTGAGCAGTTCTTC	CASSPLRGGPGFEQFF
TRBD1	TRBV7-9	-	TRBJ2-7	TGTGCCAGCAGCTCCGGGACAGGGGGGTACGAGCAGTACTTC	CASSSGTGGYEQYF
-	TRBV25-1	-	TRBJ2-3	TGTGCCAGCAGTGAAGGGGGGACAGATACGCAGTATTTT	CASSEGGTDTQYF
-	TRBV28	-	TRBJ2-2	TGTGCCAGCAGACAGTCGAACACCGGGGAGCTGTTTTTT	CASRQSNTGELFF
-	TRBV4-1	once	TRBJ2-1	TGCGCCAGCAGCCTGAGGAATGAGCAGTTCTTC	CASSLRNEQFF
-	TRBV3-1/TRBV3-2	-	TRBJ1-2	TGTGCCAGCAGCCTCCGGACAGAAAACTATGGCTACACCTTC	CASSLRTENYGYTF
-	TRBV7-2	-	TRBJ1-5	TGTGCCAGCAGCTTAGAACAGGTCAATCAGCCCCAGCATTTT	CASSLEQVNQPQHF
-	TRBV29-1	few	TRBJ1-1	TGCAGCGTCCTTGTCCTCACGCAGGACACTGAAGCTTTCTTT	CSVLVLTQDTEAFF
-	TRBV5-5	many	TRBJ1-2	TGTGCCAGCAGCCGCCTTGGCTCCAACTATGGCTACACCTTC	CASSRLGSNYGYTF
-	TRBV7-2	-	TRBJ2-2	TGTGCCAGCAGTTTACAGGGAAGCACCGGGGAGCTGTTTTTT	CASSLQGSTGELFF